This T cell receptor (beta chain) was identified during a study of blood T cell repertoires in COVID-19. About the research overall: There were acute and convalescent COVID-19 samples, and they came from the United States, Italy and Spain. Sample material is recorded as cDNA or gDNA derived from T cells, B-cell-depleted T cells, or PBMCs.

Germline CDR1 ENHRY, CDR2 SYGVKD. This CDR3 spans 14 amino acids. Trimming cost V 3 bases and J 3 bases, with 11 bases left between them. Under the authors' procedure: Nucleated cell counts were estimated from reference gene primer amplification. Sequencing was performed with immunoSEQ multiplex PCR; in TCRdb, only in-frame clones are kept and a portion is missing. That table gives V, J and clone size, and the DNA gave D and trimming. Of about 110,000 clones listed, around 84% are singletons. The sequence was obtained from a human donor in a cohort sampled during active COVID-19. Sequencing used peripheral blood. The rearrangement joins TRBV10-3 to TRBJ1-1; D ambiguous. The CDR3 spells CAISDRGWDTEAFF. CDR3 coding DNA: TGTGCCATCAGTGATCGGGGATGGGACACTGAAGCTTTCTTT.